Listed below are T cell receptor beta chains from one sample, sequenced in a study of T cell changes during pregnancy in multiple sclerosis. Sequenced by immunoSEQ multiplex PCR; TCRdb stores in-frame clones only, minus some. The sample comprises 39,000 or so clones, 90% to 95% of which are singletons, and around 8.1% rests with the top ten. Sequencing was performed on CD8+ T cells from peripheral blood mononuclear cells, taken in the third trimester of pregnancy. The receptors stem from a female donor with multiple sclerosis, enrolled in a pregnancy study. Both conserved end residues are part of each CDR3. Fields, in order: CDR3 DNA, CDR3 protein, J gene, clone size, D gene, V gene. D genes are given only for firm matches. Rows may omit the clone size; those that give it use once, few, many or a size class.

CDR3nt: TGTGCCAGCAGTAGATCCGGCGGTTCCTACGAGCAGTACTTC
CDR3aa: CASSRSGGSYEQYF
j_gene: TRBJ2-7
abundance: NA
d_gene: NA
v_gene: TRBV27

CDR3nt: TGTGCTAGTGGTTTGGGCCCACCGGAGAGGGCTCCAGATACGCAGTATTTT
CDR3aa: CASGLGPPERAPDTQYF
j_gene: TRBJ2-3
abundance: NA
d_gene: NA
v_gene: TRBV12-5

CDR3nt: TGTGCCAGCTCCGGGACACTCACAGATACGCAGTATTTT
CDR3aa: CASSGTLTDTQYF
j_gene: TRBJ2-3
abundance: NA
d_gene: NA
v_gene: TRBV25-1

CDR3nt: TGTGCCAGCAGCGTCCCACTTTTCGGACTAGAAGTTTTATTGGAGACCCAGTACTTC
CDR3aa: CASSVPLFGLEVLLETQYF
j_gene: TRBJ2-5
abundance: NA
d_gene: TRBD2
v_gene: TRBV9

CDR3nt: TGTGCCAGCAGCTTAGTCACGGGAATAGTTGGCTACACCTTC
CDR3aa: CASSLVTGIVGYTF
j_gene: TRBJ1-2
abundance: NA
d_gene: NA
v_gene: TRBV7-9

CDR3nt: TGTGCCAGCACTAGGAGACGGGACAGGGGGTTCGGCGAGCAGTACTTC
CDR3aa: CASTRRRDRGFGEQYF
j_gene: TRBJ2-7
abundance: NA
d_gene: TRBD1
v_gene: TRBV5-7

CDR3nt: TGCGCCAGCAGCTTGAGATGGGCTGAGCAGTTCTTC
CDR3aa: CASSLRWAEQFF
j_gene: TRBJ2-1
abundance: NA
d_gene: NA
v_gene: TRBV5-1

CDR3nt: TGTGCCAGTCAGGGGGAAACAAGCTCCTACAATGAGCAGTTCTTC
CDR3aa: CASQGETSSYNEQFF
j_gene: TRBJ2-1
abundance: NA
d_gene: TRBD1
v_gene: TRBV5-4

CDR3nt: TGCGCCAGCAGTCCAACACTGGGAGGGCCCGGGAACGAGCAGTACTTC
CDR3aa: CASSPTLGGPGNEQYF
j_gene: TRBJ2-7
abundance: NA
d_gene: TRBD2
v_gene: TRBV27

CDR3nt: TGTGCCAGCGAGGGACTAGCGAACACCGGGGAGCTGTTTTTT
CDR3aa: CASEGLANTGELFF
j_gene: TRBJ2-2
abundance: NA
d_gene: TRBD2
v_gene: TRBV28

CDR3nt: TGTGCCAGCAGTTACTCTCCGGGGGGCGGAAACACTGAAGCTTTCTTT
CDR3aa: CASSYSPGGGNTEAFF
j_gene: TRBJ1-1
abundance: once
d_gene: NA
v_gene: TRBV6-5

CDR3nt: TGCGCCAGCAGCCAAGGACTAGCGGGAGTGTCGGAGGAGCTGTTTTTT
CDR3aa: CASSQGLAGVSEELFF
j_gene: TRBJ2-2
abundance: NA
d_gene: TRBD2
v_gene: TRBV4-1

CDR3nt: TGTGCCAGCAGCTTAGCGTCTAGCGGTGGCTTAGAGACCCAGTACTTC
CDR3aa: CASSLASSGGLETQYF
j_gene: TRBJ2-5
abundance: NA
d_gene: TRBD2
v_gene: TRBV7-9

CDR3nt: TGTGCCAGCAGCCAAGAGAGGGTTTTAGAGCAGTACTTC
CDR3aa: CASSQERVLEQYF
j_gene: TRBJ2-7
abundance: NA
d_gene: NA
v_gene: TRBV4-2

CDR3nt: TGTGCCAGCAGCGTAAGTGGGCACCAAGAAGCTTTCTTT
CDR3aa: CASSVSGHQEAFF
j_gene: TRBJ1-1
abundance: NA
d_gene: NA
v_gene: TRBV9

CDR3nt: TGTGCCAGCAGTTTAACGACTAGCAGCCAAGAGACCCAGTACTTC
CDR3aa: CASSLTTSSQETQYF
j_gene: TRBJ2-5
abundance: NA
d_gene: TRBD2
v_gene: TRBV27

CDR3nt: TGTGCCATACAGGGGATATATGGCTACACCTTC
CDR3aa: CAIQGIYGYTF
j_gene: TRBJ1-2
abundance: NA
d_gene: TRBD1
v_gene: TRBV5-4

CDR3nt: TGTGCCAGCAGCAGAAGGAGGGGACAGAAGTCTGGAAACACCATATATTTT
CDR3aa: CASSRRRGQKSGNTIYF
j_gene: TRBJ1-3
abundance: few
d_gene: TRBD1
v_gene: TRBV7-6

CDR3nt: TGTGCCAGCAGACCTGGACAGGGAGGTAATCAGCCCCAGCATTTT
CDR3aa: CASRPGQGGNQPQHF
j_gene: TRBJ1-5
abundance: NA
d_gene: TRBD1
v_gene: TRBV27

CDR3nt: TGTGCCTGGAGTGTAGGGACTAGCGGGAGAACAGATACGCAGTATTTT
CDR3aa: CAWSVGTSGRTDTQYF
j_gene: TRBJ2-3
abundance: NA
d_gene: TRBD2
v_gene: TRBV30

CDR3nt: TGTGCCAGCAGTGCCTCTAGCGGGGACTCTGGGGCCAACGTCCTGACTTTC
CDR3aa: CASSASSGDSGANVLTF
j_gene: TRBJ2-6
abundance: NA
d_gene: TRBD2
v_gene: TRBV27

CDR3nt: TGTGCCAGCTCACCAGTAGGGGGCTTGAACACTGAAGCTTTCTTT
CDR3aa: CASSPVGGLNTEAFF
j_gene: TRBJ1-1
abundance: NA
d_gene: TRBD1
v_gene: TRBV18

CDR3nt: TGTGCCAGCAGCTTTCCTAGCGGGAGTGATACGCAGTATTTT
CDR3aa: CASSFPSGSDTQYF
j_gene: TRBJ2-3
abundance: NA
d_gene: TRBD2
v_gene: TRBV11-2